This paragraph reports one T cell receptor beta chain. The data are from a study of blood T cell repertoires in COVID-19. CDR3 length: 11 residues. CDR1 is DFQATT and CDR2 is SNEGSKA in the germline V gene (reference sequence). The J segment lost 10 bases and the V segment lost 2 bases, leaving 2 bases of the junction unmatched. TCRdb's copy holds only in-frame clones and misses some; the assay was immunoSEQ multiplex PCR. This table has some 270,000 clones, around nine tenths appearing once. The sample comprised peripheral blood. This chain uses TRBV20-1 with TRBJ2-1, with 7 bases lining up with TRBD1. The source is a man aged 50 or older with acute or convalescent COVID-19. In DNA form, the CDR3 reads TGCAGTGCTAGAACAGGGGTCGAGCAGTTCTTC. It translates to CSARTGVEQFF.